The rows below give T cell receptor beta chains drawn from one sample of a study of metastatic and nonmetastatic thyroid tumors. TCRdb re-clonotyped the PCR reads through MiXCR. The sample lists under 30,000 clones; 15% were seen once. Sequencing input: blood. These receptors were obtained from a male donor with papillary thyroid cancer or a benign thyroid nodule (not recorded which). Some clones in this sample may be carry-over from other donors' samples. The CDR3 runs from the conserved cysteine through the conserved F or W. D genes are given only for firm matches. Clone sizes are given selectively: once, few, many, or a class where the clone is expanded.

clone_size d_call j_call v_call cdr3_aa cdr3_nt
many TRBD1 TRBJ1-4 TRBV25-1 CASREPGQGNEKLFF TGTGCCAGCAGAGAGCCGGGACAGGGAAATGAAAAACTGTTTTTT
many NA TRBJ1-1 TRBV2 CASSRLGSALGTEAFF TGTGCCAGCAGTCGGTTAGGGAGCGCCCTCGGCACTGAAGCTTTCTTT
NA NA TRBJ2-3 TRBV2 CASSKDRTASTDTQYF TGTGCCAGCAGTAAAGATAGGACAGCTAGCACAGATACGCAGTATTTT
many TRBD1 TRBJ1-3 TRBV20-1 CSASGQGDITIYF TGCAGTGCTAGTGGGCAGGGGGACATCACCATATATTTT
many TRBD1 TRBJ2-1 TRBV24-1 CATSDLRQGYNEQFF TGTGCCACCAGTGATTTGCGACAGGGATACAATGAGCAGTTCTTC
few TRBD2 TRBJ2-1 TRBV27 CASSLRAGGDEQFF TGTGCCAGCAGTTTAAGAGCGGGAGGTGATGAGCAGTTCTTC
few NA TRBJ1-4 TRBV28 CASSSTGTQSEKLFF TGTGCCAGCAGCTCCACAGGGACACAGAGTGAAAAACTGTTTTTT
many NA TRBJ2-5 TRBV18 CASSVTGQETQYF TGTGCCAGCTCAGTGACAGGCCAAGAGACCCAGTACTTC
many NA TRBJ2-2 TRBV14 CASSQEGGSNTGELFF TGTGCCAGCAGCCAAGAAGGCGGTTCGAACACCGGGGAGCTGTTTTTT
NA TRBD1 TRBJ2-7 TRBV7-2 CASSFGTGTYEQYF TGTGCCAGCAGCTTCGGGACAGGGACCTACGAGCAGTACTTC
many NA TRBJ2-1 TRBV6-5 CASSYSWRFF TGTGCCAGCAGTTACTCTTGGCGGTTCTTC
few NA TRBJ1-5 TRBV6-1 CASGVGYSNQPQHF TGTGCCAGCGGTGTGGGTTATAGCAATCAGCCCCAACATTTT
many NA TRBJ2-2 TRBV28 CASSFRWADTGELFF TGTGCCAGCAGTTTTCGGTGGGCAGACACCGGGGAGCTGTTTTTT
many TRBD1 TRBJ1-1 TRBV20-1 CSGTGGMNTEAFF TGCAGTGGGACAGGAGGCATGAACACTGAAGCTTTCTTT
NA TRBD2 TRBJ2-1 TRBV20-1 CSAVIGRALNDQFF TGCAGTGCTGTTATCGGGAGGGCCCTCAATGATCAGTTCTTC
few NA TRBJ1-2 TRBV6-6 CASNYRTLRSPSYGYTF TGTGCCAGCAATTACCGCACTTTACGGAGTCCTTCTTATGGCTACACCTTC
few NA TRBJ2-3 TRBV5-4 CASSLAQFADTQYF TGTGCCAGCAGCTTGGCCCAGTTTGCAGATACGCAGTATTTT
many NA TRBJ1-6 TRBV20-1 CSAPPSNSPLHF TGCAGTGCCCCCCCATCTAATTCACCCCTCCACTTT
once TRBD1 TRBJ1-2 TRBV30 CAWSVGGQGNGYTF TGTGCCTGGAGTGTAGGAGGACAGGGGAACGGCTACACCTTC
many TRBD1 TRBJ1-1 TRBV7-8 CASSLRTGINTEAFF TGTGCCAGCAGCCTCCGGACAGGAATAAACACTGAAGCTTTCTTT
many NA TRBJ1-3 TRBV6-5 CASSYSESYGNTIYF TGTGCCAGCAGTTACTCAGAGTCATATGGAAACACCATATATTTT
many TRBD1 TRBJ1-1 TRBV18 CASSGTGDTEAFF TGTGCCAGCTCGGGGACAGGGGACACTGAAGCTTTCTTT
many NA TRBJ1-2 TRBV2 CASSERGAYGYTF TGTGCCAGCAGTGAAAGGGGGGCCTATGGCTACACCTTC
many NA TRBJ2-5 TRBV6-4 CASSDRPTDRYQETQYF TGTGCCAGCAGTGACCGTCCGACGGACCGGTACCAAGAGACCCAGTACTTC
few NA TRBJ2-2 TRBV6-1 CARSHGNGELFF TGTGCCAGGAGTCATGGGAACGGGGAGCTGTTTTTT
medium-sized TRBD1 TRBJ1-2 TRBV20-1 CSAEGADSNYGYTF TGCAGTGCCGAGGGGGCCGATAGTAACTATGGCTACACCTTC
few NA TRBJ2-1 TRBV12-3/TRBV12-4 CASSFGGEDYNEQFF TGTGCCAGCAGTTTCGGCGGAGAGGACTACAATGAGCAGTTCTTC